These 21 T cell receptor beta chains were all obtained from the same sample, sequenced in a study of cytomegalovirus exposure and HLA in healthy donors (dated by TCRdb to the late 2010s). The receptor library was made with the immunoSEQ multiplex PCR assay. The multiplex PCR relied on a mix of 60 forward primers for TCR Vbeta segments and 13 reverse primers for TCR Jbeta segments. Imported from immuneACCESS, the table was reduced by TCRdb to in-frame sequences with V and J called. These copies leave out some clones; in studies compared against another copy, an unresolved V gene accounts for under half, and the cause of the remainder is not known. This sample holds about 140,000 clones; roughly 74% were observed only once. Jointly, the top ten make up around 2.5% of the sample. Sequenced sample: PBMCs. These receptors were taken from a woman aged 18-29 years in good health and CMV-seropositive.

The V gene is TRBV7-6, the J gene TRBJ1-1; D gene unclear. V dropped 0 bases and J dropped 4 bases, with 12 bases sitting between them. Germline V lookup: CDR1 SGHVS, CDR2 FNYEAQ. The CDR3 spans 15 residues. The CDR3 sequence is CASSLAPLPSTEAFF. Here the CDR3 DNA reads TGTGCCAGCAGCTTAGCCCCCCTCCCTAGCACTGAAGCTTTCTTT.

The rearrangement uses TRBV5-1 and TRBJ1-6, with D perhaps matching TRBD1 (5 bases). V was clipped by 0 bases and J by 5 bases, with 15 bases between them. This CDR3 is built from 17 residues. CDR1 and CDR2 from the germline V gene are SGHRS and YFSETQ. CDR3 sequence reads: CASSLDPPDKNNSPLHF. The CDR3 DNA reads TGCGCCAGCAGCTTGGACCCACCGGACAAAAATAATTCACCCCTCCACTTT.

The CDR3 spells CASSPGGAGYEQYF. The CDR3 DNA is TGTGCCAGCAGCCCCGGGGGTGCGGGCTACGAGCAGTACTTC. This chain joins TRBV7-6 and TRBJ2-7; weak D call: TRBD2 (6 bases). The germline V gene encodes CDR1 SGHVS and CDR2 FNYEAQ. CDR3 length: 14 amino acids. Trimming shortened V by 5 bases and J by 3 bases, and 14 bases separated the two germline ends.

The chain carries TRBV5-8 and TRBJ2-7; D ambiguous. V dropped 1 base and J dropped 2 bases, with 10 bases sitting between them. The CDR3 totals 14 residues. In germline, CDR1 is SGHTS, CDR2 YDEGEE. CDR3 in amino acids: CASSLLNTPYEQYF. The CDR3 DNA sequence: TGTGCCAGCAGCTTGCTTAACACCCCCTACGAGCAGTACTTC.

The rearrangement links TRBV5-6 to TRBJ2-1; 7 bases are a match to TRBD1. The CDR3 consists of 13 residues. Germline CDR1 SGHDT, CDR2 YYEEEE. V trimming: 4 bases; J trimming: 8 bases; junction bases outside the gene matches: 6. In DNA form, the CDR3 reads TGTGCCAGCAGCGTGCAAGGGGGCGATGAGCAGTTCTTC. It yields the protein CASSVQGGDEQFF.

The V and J genes are TRBV28 and TRBJ1-5; 10 nucleotides align to TRBD1. Germline CDR1 MDHEN, CDR2 SYDVKM. V lost 11 bases, J lost 0 bases, and 10 bases stayed unmatched. The CDR3 has 16 residues. The CDR3 loop is CAVRDRGPHSNQPQHF. CDR3 sequence (DNA): TGTGCCGTCCGGGACAGGGGACCCCATAGCAATCAGCCCCAGCATTTT.

This clone has only one observation. The chain couples TRBV27 to TRBJ1-5; a weak D match, TRBD1 (6 bases). The CDR3 contains 15 residues. Germline V gene lookup returns CDR1 MNHEY and CDR2 SMNVEV (reference sequence). Trimming took off 10 bases at V and 0 bases at J, with 16 bases between the two ends. CDR3 DNA: TGTGCCACCAAAAACTCAGGGGCTAGCAATCAGCCCCAGCATTTT. This codes for CATKNSGASNQPQHF.

The chain carries TRBV30 and TRBJ2-4, with TRBD1 identical over 7 bases. The CDR3 is made up of 17 amino acids. Germline CDR1 is GTSNPN and CDR2 is SVGIG (reference sequence). The ends lost 1 base at V and 0 bases at J; junction bases unmatched: 9. The CDR3 bases are TGTGCCTGGAGTGGGACCCACAGGGGACAAGCCAAAAACATTCAGTACTTC. Protein sequence: CAWSGTHRGQAKNIQYF.

The chain combines TRBV6-5 with TRBJ1-2; 8 nucleotides agree with TRBD1. CDR3 length: 14 amino acids. CDR1 and CDR2 (germline): MNHEY, SVGAGI. The J segment lost 6 bases and the V segment lost 6 bases, leaving 9 bases of the junction unmatched. The CDR3 coding sequence is TGTGCCAGCAGGGGGATGACAGGGGCACATGGCTACACCTTC. Translated: CASRGMTGAHGYTF.

The chain employs TRBV11-2 and TRBJ2-3, with TRBD2 identical over 10 bases. V lost 1 base and J lost 2; bases outside the gene matches: 9. The germline gives CDR1 SGHAT, CDR2 FQNNGV. The CDR3 has 18 residues. The CDR3 is CASSLGVTSGAPTDTQYF. In nucleotides, the CDR3 is TGTGCCAGCAGCTTAGGTGTCACTAGCGGGGCCCCCACAGATACGCAGTATTTT.

V and J are TRBV5-1 and TRBJ2-7, with 14 nucleotides matching TRBD2. Germline V CDR1 and CDR2: SGHRS, YFSETQ. The length of the CDR3 is 15 residues. V dropped 4 bases and J dropped 2; count of bases not matched to a gene: 2. Here the CDR3 DNA reads TGCGCCAGCAGCCCGGGACTAGCGGGGGCCTACGAGCAGTACTTC. Translating gives CASSPGLAGAYEQYF.

This chain links TRBV5-1 with TRBJ2-3; a possible D gene is TRBD2 (5 bases). The CDR3 runs 17 residues. In germline, CDR1 is SGHRS, CDR2 YFSETQ. Trimming left V 5 bases short and J 2 bases short, with 21 bases between. In DNA form, the CDR3 reads TGCGCCAGCAGTATTGGACGGGAATGGCGTGACACAGATACGCAGTATTTT. Protein sequence: CASSIGREWRDTDTQYF.

This chain links TRBV9 with TRBJ2-1; 9 bases line up with TRBD2. From germline, CDR1 is SGDLS and CDR2 YYNGEE. This CDR3 region has 15 residues. Trimming at V came to 3 bases and at J to 5 bases, leaving 6 bases not matched to a gene. The CDR3 DNA reads TGTGCCAGCAGCGGTGGAAGACTAGCGGACAATGAGCAGTTCTTC. It yields the protein CASSGGRLADNEQFF. The full variable domain, its missing parts supplied by reference TRBV9 and TRBJ2-1, is DSGVTQTPKHLITATGQRVTLRCSPRSGDLSVYWYQQSLDQGLQFLIQYYNGEERAKGNILERFSAQQFPDLHSELNLSSLELGDSALYFCASSGGRLADNEQFFGPGTRLTVL.

The chain uses TRBV19 and TRBJ2-1; perhaps TRBD1 as D (5 bases). In germline, CDR1 is LNHDA, CDR2 SQIVND (reference sequence). This CDR3 is built from 16 residues. The V gene lost 6 bases and the J gene lost 3 bases, with 18 bases spanning the gap. The CDR3 region has the DNA TGTGCCAGTAGCTCCACCTTAAGGGGTATCTACAATGAGCAGTTCTTC. Residues: CASSSTLRGIYNEQFF.

This sequence joins TRBV4-3 and TRBJ2-2; D gene ambiguous. Germline V gene sequence: CDR1 LGHNA, CDR2 YSLEER. With 1 base removed from V and 2 bases from J, the gap between germline ends came to 8 bases. This CDR3 comprises 15 residues. Written as DNA, the CDR3 is TGCGCCAGCAGCCAAGGCTGGGCTAACACCGGGGAGCTGTTTTTT. Translating gives CASSQGWANTGELFF.

This clone was observed a single time. The chain employs TRBV18 and TRBJ2-7, with 7 positions matching TRBD1. Germline CDR1 and CDR2: KGHSH and LQKENI. The trim removed 8 bases at V and 2 bases at J, leaving 6 bases unmatched. The CDR3 has 13 residues. The CDR3 loop is CASSRDSTYEQYF. DNA for the CDR3: TGTGCCAGCAGTCGGGACAGCACCTACGAGCAGTACTTC.

This chain connects TRBV19 to TRBJ1-5; 7 positions match TRBD1. In germline, CDR1 is LNHDA, CDR2 SQIVND (reference sequence). V was clipped by 3 bases and J by 3 bases; unmatched bases: 5. This CDR3 has 15 amino acids. CDR3 residues: CASSIRTGPNQPQHF. As DNA, the CDR3 is TGTGCCAGTAGTATCAGGACAGGCCCCAATCAGCCCCAGCATTTT.

This sequence joins TRBV12-5 and TRBJ1-2; D uncertain. The CDR3 loop spans 13 amino acids. Germline values: CDR1 LGHNT, CDR2 FRNRAP. Trimming removed 6 bases from V and 5 bases from J, with 13 bases in between. The DNA of the CDR3 is TGTGCTAGTGGCGAGGGCAGCATTTATGGCTACACCTTC. This translates into CASGEGSIYGYTF.

This chain connects TRBV20-1 to TRBJ2-7; no reliable D call. The germline V and J ends were trimmed by 4 bases and 5 bases, with 9 bases remaining between them. The CDR3 spans 11 residues. The V gene's germline CDR1 is DFQATT and CDR2 SNEGSKA (reference sequence). CDR3 residues: CSATPVHEQYF. CDR3 DNA: TGCAGTGCTACTCCGGTCCACGAGCAGTACTTC.

The chain joins TRBV4-1 to TRBJ1-4, with D maybe TRBD1 (5 bases). V lost 1 base and J 0 bases, leaving 12 bases between the germline ends. CDR3 size: 17 residues. CDR1 and CDR2 from the germline V gene are MGHRA and YSYEKL. The CDR3 nucleotides read TGCGCCAGCAGCCAAGGTCGCGGACACACAACTAATGAAAAACTGTTTTTT. Translating it yields CASSQGRGHTTNEKLFF.

There are a few counts of this clone. The J gene is TRBJ1-6, the V gene TRBV7-6; D possibly corresponds to TRBD1 (5 bases). Germline lookup yields CDR1 SGHVS and CDR2 FNYEAQ. CDR3 length equals 14 residues. Trimming stripped 5 bases from V and 9 bases from J, with 14 bases between. The CDR3 spells CASSPDGGTSPLHF. CDR3 in DNA: TGTGCCAGCAGCCCCGACGGGGGGACTTCACCCCTCCACTTT.